Listed below are T cell receptor beta chains from one sample, sequenced in a study of Graves' ophthalmopathy and Graves' hyperthyroidism. TCRdb reprocessed the multiplex PCR reads via MiXCR and lists one record per CDR3 protein. The repertoire holds under 250,000 distinct CDR3 sequences, with roughly 21% as singletons. The source material was peripheral blood. The origin of the receptors is a woman aged 45-59 years with Graves' ophthalmopathy. CDR3s include the opening cysteine and the closing phenylalanine or tryptophan. D genes are given only for firm matches. Not every row has a clone size; where given, it reads once, few, many or a size class.

D	size	V	J	CDR3	DNA
-	many	TRBV19	TRBJ1-1	CASSISGDTNTEAFF	TGTGCCAGTAGTATAAGCGGGGACACTAACACTGAAGCTTTCTTT
-	many	TRBV12-3/TRBV12-4	TRBJ2-7	CASSPPEPPYEQYF	TGTGCCAGCAGCCCTCCAGAGCCCCCCTACGAGCAGTACTTC
TRBD2	-	TRBV5-1	TRBJ2-7	CASSLSLAGSEQYF	TGCGCCAGCAGCTTGTCGCTAGCGGGATCCGAGCAGTACTTC
-	many	TRBV20-1	TRBJ2-4	CSAPRVLPGSINAAKNIQYF	TGCAGTGCCCCCAGGGTCCTCCCGGGTTCCATTAATGCAGCCAAAAACATTCAGTACTTC
-	few	TRBV19	TRBJ2-7	CASSTPDRGGGNEQYF	TGTGCCAGTAGTACCCCGGACCGGGGAGGAGGGAACGAGCAGTACTTC
TRBD2	-	TRBV19	TRBJ2-3	CASTQTSGTDTQYF	TGTGCCAGTACCCAGACTAGCGGCACAGATACGCAGTATTTT
-	many	TRBV11-3	TRBJ2-6	CASSDDRGSGANVLTF	TGTGCCAGCAGTGACGATCGGGGTTCTGGGGCCAACGTCCTGACTTTC
-	many	TRBV29-1	TRBJ1-2	CSVASGQNYGYTF	TGCAGCGTTGCTTCGGGACAAAACTATGGCTACACCTTC
-	many	TRBV11-2	TRBJ2-5	CASSPPSVRGETQYF	TGTGCCAGCAGCCCCCCTAGCGTCCGGGGGGAGACCCAGTACTTC
-	many	TRBV29-1	TRBJ1-2	CSVEALRDGYTF	TGCAGCGTTGAAGCACTACGGGATGGCTACACCTTC
-	many	TRBV15	TRBJ2-7	CATSRRVSATYEQYF	TGTGCCACCAGCAGAAGGGTTAGCGCTACCTACGAGCAGTACTTC
TRBD1	many	TRBV5-1	TRBJ2-2	CASSYDRAGGELFF	TGCGCCAGCAGCTATGACAGGGCCGGCGGGGAGCTGTTTTTT
TRBD1	-	TRBV12-3/TRBV12-4	TRBJ1-5	CASSFFRGVSQPQHF	TGTGCCAGCAGTTTCTTCAGGGGGGTAAGTCAGCCCCAGCATTTT
-	-	TRBV2	TRBJ1-1	CASSSRAGFFEAFF	TGTGCCAGCAGCAGCAGGGCAGGATTCTTTGAAGCTTTCTTT
-	many	TRBV9	TRBJ1-1	CASSVVSRMNTEAFF	TGTGCCAGCAGCGTAGTCTCCAGGATGAACACTGAAGCTTTCTTT
-	few	TRBV12-5	TRBJ2-5	CASGLVRSGHQETQYF	TGTGCTAGTGGTTTGGTACGTTCGGGACATCAAGAGACCCAGTACTTC
-	many	TRBV19	TRBJ2-6	CASSIDGWGGAAF	TGTGCCAGTAGTATAGATGGGTGGGGCGGCGCGGCTTTC
-	-	TRBV15	TRBJ2-7	CATSGAGYQQYF	TGTGCCACCAGCGGGGCAGGCTACCAGCAGTACTTC
-	-	TRBV6-5	TRBJ2-2	CASSYSQTGAGELFF	TGTGCCAGCAGTTACTCCCAGACGGGCGCCGGGGAGCTGTTTTTT
-	many	TRBV30	TRBJ1-3	CAWRFGGVRRNTIYF	TGTGCCTGGAGATTCGGAGGGGTCCGGAGAAACACCATATATTTT
TRBD1	once	TRBV19	TRBJ1-2	CASSSVPGQSFFRGYTF	TGTGCCAGTAGTTCGGTACCGGGACAGAGTTTTTTTCGGGGCTACACCTTC
-	many	TRBV12-3/TRBV12-4	TRBJ1-1	CASTRQDLIAFF	TGTGCCAGCACCCGACAGGACTTGATAGCTTTCTTT
-	many	TRBV30	TRBJ2-7	CAWSPPSAGPGGEQYF	TGTGCCTGGAGTCCTCCATCGGCAGGGCCTGGGGGAGAGCAGTACTTC
TRBD2	few	TRBV2	TRBJ2-4	CASSPSGGKNIQYF	TGTGCCAGCAGCCCCTCGGGAGGCAAAAACATTCAGTACTTC
TRBD1	few	TRBV18	TRBJ1-2	CASSPRPQGTDGYTF	TGTGCCAGCTCACCACGTCCACAGGGGACGGATGGCTACACCTTC
-	few	TRBV6-1	TRBJ1-6	CATSSTGKGNSPLHF	TGTGCCACCTCCTCGACAGGCAAGGGAAATTCACCCCTCCACTTT
-	few	TRBV18	TRBJ1-1	CASSPRAVNTEAFF	TGTGCCAGCTCACCAAGGGCAGTGAACACTGAAGCTTTCTTT
-	-	TRBV30	TRBJ1-5	CAWSGGLGQPQHF	TGTGCCTGGAGTGGTGGATTGGGTCAGCCCCAGCATTTT
-	many	TRBV5-1	TRBJ2-5	CASSSRDLGSETQYF	TGCGCCAGCAGCTCCCGGGACCTAGGGTCGGAGACCCAGTACTTC
TRBD1	many	TRBV7-8	TRBJ1-5	CASRHYRGPGQPQHF	TGTGCCAGCCGCCACTACAGGGGGCCGGGGCAGCCCCAGCATTTT
TRBD2	many	TRBV18	TRBJ2-7	CASSLGSGNSYEQYF	TGTGCCAGCTCATTGGGGAGCGGGAACTCCTACGAGCAGTACTTC
TRBD1	few	TRBV5-1	TRBJ2-2	CASGRQGSNGELFF	TGCGCCAGCGGGCGACAGGGCTCGAACGGGGAGCTGTTTTTT
TRBD2	-	TRBV4-2	TRBJ2-2	CASTPSQREGSNTGELFF	TGTGCCAGCACCCCATCCCAGCGGGAGGGATCGAACACCGGGGAGCTGTTTTTT
TRBD2	-	TRBV20-1	TRBJ2-7	CSATTGTSSYEQYF	TGCAGTGCGACCACCGGGACTAGCAGCTACGAGCAGTACTTC
TRBD1	many	TRBV2	TRBJ1-2	CASSKGQNYGYTF	TGTGCCAGCAGTAAGGGACAGAACTATGGCTACACCTTC
TRBD1	many	TRBV4-1	TRBJ2-5	CASSQESRQGVAGGKTQYF	TGCGCCAGCAGCCAAGAATCGCGACAGGGGGTTGCCGGGGGAAAGACCCAGTACTTC
TRBD2	many	TRBV7-2	TRBJ2-5	CASSLGLAAPFETQYF	TGTGCCAGCAGCTTAGGACTAGCGGCCCCCTTTGAGACCCAGTACTTC
-	-	TRBV3-1	TRBJ2-7	CASSQSWGDYEQYF	TGTGCCAGCAGCCAATCCTGGGGGGACTACGAGCAGTACTTC
TRBD1	many	TRBV6-4	TRBJ1-2	CASSLGQLYGYTF	TGTGCCAGCAGCCTGGGACAGCTCTATGGCTACACCTTC
-	many	TRBV5-1	TRBJ1-6	CASSLAPGSNSPLHF	TGCGCCAGCAGCTTGGCCCCCGGGAGTAATTCACCCCTCCACTTT
-	many	TRBV28	TRBJ1-5	CASSQDWLSNQPQHF	TGTGCCAGCAGTCAAGACTGGCTTAGCAATCAGCCCCAGCATTTT
TRBD2	many	TRBV11-2	TRBJ2-1	CASSSGLARYNEQFF	TGTGCCAGCAGCTCCGGACTAGCGCGTTACAATGAGCAGTTCTTC
-	many	TRBV5-5	TRBJ1-1	CASSLSANTEAFF	TGTGCCAGCAGCTTATCGGCAAACACTGAAGCTTTCTTT
-	-	TRBV30	TRBJ1-1	CAWSVDHEAFF	TGTGCCTGGAGTGTAGACCATGAAGCTTTCTTT
-	many	TRBV10-2	TRBJ1-2	CASSRERVDYGYTF	TGCGCCAGCAGCAGGGAACGGGTCGACTATGGCTACACCTTC
TRBD1	many	TRBV10-2	TRBJ1-1	CASRTGGLNTEAFF	TGCGCCAGCAGAACAGGGGGCTTGAACACTGAAGCTTTCTTT